The 2 T cell receptor beta chains reported below all come from one sample, sequenced in a study of metastatic and nonmetastatic thyroid tumors. Not a single patient had been given any form of treatment at any point before undergoing thyroid surgery. With MiXCR, TCRdb reprocessed the PCR reads. The sample shows around 20,000 clones, 25% to 35% of them seen only once. Sequencing was carried out using tumor tissue. These receptors were collected from a female donor with papillary thyroid cancer or a benign thyroid nodule (not recorded which). Some clones in this sample may be carry-over from other donors' samples.

This clone has ten or more counts. This rearrangement joins TRBV12-3 or TRBV12-4 to TRBJ2-1; D unresolved. Trimming took 0 bases from V and 6 from J, leaving 12 bases between them. The CDR3 runs to 15 residues. CDR3 protein: CASSLAYLMVNEQFF. The CDR3 coding sequence is TGTGCCAGCAGTTTAGCCTATTTAATGGTCAATGAGCAGTTCTTC.

The chain combines TRBV2 with TRBJ2-2; a possible D gene is TRBD2 (6 bases). Per germline, CDR1 SNHLY and CDR2 FYNNEI. The V end lost 7 bases, the J end lost 6 bases, and 12 bases lay between the germline ends. This CDR3 comprises 13 residues. The CDR3, as DNA: TGTGCCAGCATAGGTCAGCGGGCCGGGGAGCTGTTTTTT. Amino acids: CASIGQRAGELFF.